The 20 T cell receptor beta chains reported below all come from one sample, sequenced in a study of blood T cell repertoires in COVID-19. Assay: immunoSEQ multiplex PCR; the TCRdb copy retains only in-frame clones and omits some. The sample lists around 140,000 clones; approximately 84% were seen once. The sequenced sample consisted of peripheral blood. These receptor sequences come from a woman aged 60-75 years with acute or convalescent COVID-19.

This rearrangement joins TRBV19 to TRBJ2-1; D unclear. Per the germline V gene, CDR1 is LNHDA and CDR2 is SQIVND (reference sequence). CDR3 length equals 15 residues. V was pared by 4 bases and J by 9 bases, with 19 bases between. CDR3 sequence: CASSKMVGRNGEQFF. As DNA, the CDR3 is TGTGCCAGTAGTAAAATGGTCGGTCGAAACGGTGAGCAGTTCTTC. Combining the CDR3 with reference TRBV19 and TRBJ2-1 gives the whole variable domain DGGITQSPKYLFRKEGQNVTLSCEQNLNHDAMYWYRQDPGQGLRLIYYSQIVNDFQKGDIAEGYSVSREKKESFPLTVTSAQKNPTAFYLCASSKMVGRNGEQFFGPGTRLTVL.

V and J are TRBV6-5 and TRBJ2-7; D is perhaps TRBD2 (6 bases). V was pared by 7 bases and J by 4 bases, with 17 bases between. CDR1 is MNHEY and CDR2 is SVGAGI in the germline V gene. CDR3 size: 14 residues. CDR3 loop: CASTKTSGPYEQYF. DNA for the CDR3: TGTGCCAGCACCAAGACTAGTGGGCCGTACGAGCAGTACTTC.

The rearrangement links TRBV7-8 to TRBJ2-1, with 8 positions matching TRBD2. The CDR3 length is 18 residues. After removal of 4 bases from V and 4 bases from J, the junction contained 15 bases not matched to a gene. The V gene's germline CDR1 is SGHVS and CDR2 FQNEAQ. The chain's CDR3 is CASSWTGGTGNLYNEQFF. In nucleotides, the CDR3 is TGTGCCAGCAGCTGGACGGGGGGGACCGGGAACCTTTACAATGAGCAGTTCTTC.

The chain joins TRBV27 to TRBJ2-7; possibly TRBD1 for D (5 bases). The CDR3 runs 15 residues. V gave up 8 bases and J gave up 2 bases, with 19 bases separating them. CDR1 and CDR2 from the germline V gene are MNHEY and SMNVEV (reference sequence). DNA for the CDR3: TGTGCCAGCCAATCGCGACAGTTTCCACCCTACGAGCAGTACTTC. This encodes CASQSRQFPPYEQYF.

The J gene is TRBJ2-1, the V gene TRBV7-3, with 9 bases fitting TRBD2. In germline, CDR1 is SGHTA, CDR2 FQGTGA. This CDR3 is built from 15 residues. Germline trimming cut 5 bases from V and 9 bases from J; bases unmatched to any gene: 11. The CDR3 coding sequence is TGTGCCAGCAGCATCAACATAGCGGGAGTTGGTGAGCAGTTCTTC. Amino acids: CASSINIAGVGEQFF.

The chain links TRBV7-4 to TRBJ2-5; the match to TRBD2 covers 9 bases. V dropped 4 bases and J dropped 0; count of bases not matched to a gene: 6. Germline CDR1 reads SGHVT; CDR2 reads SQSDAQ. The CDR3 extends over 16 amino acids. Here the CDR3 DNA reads TGTGCCAGCAGCTCCCCCCAGCGGGAGGACCAAGAGACCCAGTACTTC. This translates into CASSSPQREDQETQYF.

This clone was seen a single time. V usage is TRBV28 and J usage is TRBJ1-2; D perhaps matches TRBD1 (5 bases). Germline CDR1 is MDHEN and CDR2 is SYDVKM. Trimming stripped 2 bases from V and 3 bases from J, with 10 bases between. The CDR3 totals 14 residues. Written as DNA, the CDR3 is TGTGCCAGCAGTTTAGGACAAATTTACTATGGCTACACCTTC. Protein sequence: CASSLGQIYYGYTF.

The CDR3 DNA follows: TGTGCCAGCAGTCGTGGGGAGGGGTGGACTGAAGCTTTCTTT. It specifies CASSRGEGWTEAFF. The chain links TRBV28 to TRBJ1-1; weak D call: TRBD1 (5 bases). Germline V lookup: CDR1 MDHEN, CDR2 SYDVKM. The CDR3 consists of 14 residues. Trimming left V 5 bases short and J 5 bases short, with 15 bases between.

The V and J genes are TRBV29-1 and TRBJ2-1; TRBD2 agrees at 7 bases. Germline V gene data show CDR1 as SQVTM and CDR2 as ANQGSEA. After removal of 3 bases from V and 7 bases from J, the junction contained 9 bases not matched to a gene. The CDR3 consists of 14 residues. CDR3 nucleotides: TGCAGCGTTGAGCGCGGGAGACTGGGGAATGAGCAGTTCTTC. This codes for CSVERGRLGNEQFF.

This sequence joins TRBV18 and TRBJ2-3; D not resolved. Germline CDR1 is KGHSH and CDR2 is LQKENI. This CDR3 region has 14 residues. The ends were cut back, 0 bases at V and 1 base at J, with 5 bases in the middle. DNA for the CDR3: TGTGCCAGCTCACCACCGTCCGGCACAGATACGCAGTATTTT. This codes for CASSPPSGTDTQYF.

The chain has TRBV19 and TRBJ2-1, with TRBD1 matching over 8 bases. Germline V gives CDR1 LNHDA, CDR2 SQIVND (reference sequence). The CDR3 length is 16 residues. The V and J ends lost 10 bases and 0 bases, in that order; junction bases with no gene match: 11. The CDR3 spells CATQRRGQGSYNEQFF. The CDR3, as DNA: TGTGCCACCCAAAGGAGAGGACAGGGCTCCTACAATGAGCAGTTCTTC. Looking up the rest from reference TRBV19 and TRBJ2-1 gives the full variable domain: DGGITQSPKYLFRKEGQNVTLSCEQNLNHDAMYWYRQDPGQGLRLIYYSQIVNDFQKGDIAEGYSVSREKKESFPLTVTSAQKNPTAFYLCATQRRGQGSYNEQFFGPGTRLTVL.

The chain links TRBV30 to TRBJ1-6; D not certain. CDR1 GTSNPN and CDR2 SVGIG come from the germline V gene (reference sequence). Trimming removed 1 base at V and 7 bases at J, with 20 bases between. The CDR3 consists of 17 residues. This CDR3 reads CAWSGVSRNLKNSPLHF. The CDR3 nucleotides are TGTGCCTGGAGTGGGGTTAGCAGAAACCTGAAGAATTCACCCCTCCACTTT. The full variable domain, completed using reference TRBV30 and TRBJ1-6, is SQTIHQWPATLVQPVGSPLSLECTVEGTSNPNLYWYRQAAGRGLQLLFYSVGIGQISSEVPQNLSASRPQDRQFILSSKKLLLSDSGFYLCAWSGVSRNLKNSPLHFGNGTRLTVT.

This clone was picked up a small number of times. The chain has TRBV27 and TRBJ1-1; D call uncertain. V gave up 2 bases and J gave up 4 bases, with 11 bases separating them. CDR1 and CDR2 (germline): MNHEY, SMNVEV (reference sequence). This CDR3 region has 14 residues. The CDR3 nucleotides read TGTGCCAGCAGTTTACTACTGAGGAGCACTGAAGCTTTCTTT. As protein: CASSLLLRSTEAFF.

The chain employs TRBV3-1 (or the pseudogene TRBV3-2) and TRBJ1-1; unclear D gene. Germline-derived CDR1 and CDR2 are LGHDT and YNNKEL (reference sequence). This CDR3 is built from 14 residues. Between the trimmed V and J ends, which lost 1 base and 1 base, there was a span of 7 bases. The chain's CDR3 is CASSQAEGNTEAFF. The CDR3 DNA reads TGTGCCAGCAGCCAAGCCGAGGGGAACACTGAAGCTTTCTTT.

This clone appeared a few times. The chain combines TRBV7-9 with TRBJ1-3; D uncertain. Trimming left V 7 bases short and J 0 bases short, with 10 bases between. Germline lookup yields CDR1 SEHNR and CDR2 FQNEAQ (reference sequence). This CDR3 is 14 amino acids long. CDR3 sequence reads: CASTSGNSGNTIYF. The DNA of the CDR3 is TGTGCCAGCACCTCGGGTAACTCTGGAAACACCATATATTTT.

The DNA for the CDR3 is TGTGCCAGCTCACCGGGGACAGGGCCTGAAGCTTTCTTT. It encodes CASSPGTGPEAFF. The chain is built from TRBV18 and TRBJ1-1, with 9 bases matching TRBD1. Germline V CDR1 and CDR2: KGHSH, LQKENI. The CDR3 runs 13 residues. V trimming: 3 bases; J trimming: 6 bases; junction bases outside the gene matches: 2.

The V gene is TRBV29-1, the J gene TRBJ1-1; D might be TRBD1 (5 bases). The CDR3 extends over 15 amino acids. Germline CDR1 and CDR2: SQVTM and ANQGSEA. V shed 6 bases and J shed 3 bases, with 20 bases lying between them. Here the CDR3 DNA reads TGCAGCGTCAGCCCCTCAGGGCCTGGGGACACTGAAGCTTTCTTT. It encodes CSVSPSGPGDTEAFF.

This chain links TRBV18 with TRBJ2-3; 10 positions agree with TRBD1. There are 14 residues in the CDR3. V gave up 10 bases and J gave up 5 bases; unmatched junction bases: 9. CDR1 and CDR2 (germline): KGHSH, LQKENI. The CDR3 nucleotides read TGTGCCACCCACGGACAGGGGGTTAAAGATACGCAGTATTTT. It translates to CATHGQGVKDTQYF. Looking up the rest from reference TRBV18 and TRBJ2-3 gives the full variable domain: NAGVMQNPRHLVRRRGQEARLRCSPMKGHSHVYWYRQLPEEGLKFMVYLQKENIIDESGMPKERFSAEFPKEGPSILRIQQVVRGDSAAYFCATHGQGVKDTQYFGPGTRLTVL.

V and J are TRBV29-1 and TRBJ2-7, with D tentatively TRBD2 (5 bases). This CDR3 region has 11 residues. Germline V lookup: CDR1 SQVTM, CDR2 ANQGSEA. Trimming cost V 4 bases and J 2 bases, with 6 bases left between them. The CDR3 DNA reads TGCAGCGTTGCGGGAACCTACGAGCAGTACTTC. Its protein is CSVAGTYEQYF.

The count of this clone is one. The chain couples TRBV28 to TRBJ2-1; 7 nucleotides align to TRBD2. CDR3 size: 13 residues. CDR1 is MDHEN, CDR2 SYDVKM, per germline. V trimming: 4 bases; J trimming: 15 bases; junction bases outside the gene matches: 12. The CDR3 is CASSSFEEGGVFF. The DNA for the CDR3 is TGTGCCAGCAGTTCGTTTGAGGAGGGAGGGGTGTTCTTC.